These 8 T cell receptor beta chains share one sample of origin, sequenced in a study of blood T cell repertoires in COVID-19. Sequencing was performed with immunoSEQ multiplex PCR; in TCRdb, only in-frame clones are kept and a portion is missing. The sample has approximately 52,000 clones; approximately 89% are singletons. The specimen sequenced was peripheral blood. All receptors derive from a man aged 50 to 59 with acute or convalescent COVID-19.

In the case of this clone: The sample contains more than one DNA sequence encoding this CDR3. This chain joins TRBV12-3 or TRBV12-4 and TRBJ1-1; D is ambiguous. The ends were cut back, 3 bases at V and 1 base at J, with 6 bases in the middle. The CDR3 length is 13 residues. CDR3 amino acids: CASSFGRNTEAFF. CDR3 nucleotide sequence: TGTGCCAGCAGTTTTGGGCGGAACACTGAAGCTTTCTTT.

The chain carries TRBV18 and TRBJ1-3, with no clear D. This CDR3 is 17 amino acids long. CDR1 is KGHSH, CDR2 LQKENI, per germline. Trimming took off 2 bases at V and 0 bases at J, with 14 bases between the two ends. The CDR3 here is CASSPFIPSSSGNTIYF. CDR3 sequence (DNA): TGTGCCAGCTCACCATTTATTCCATCGAGCTCTGGAAACACCATATATTTT.

The V gene is TRBV6-4, the J gene TRBJ1-2, with a tentative D call TRBD1 (5 bases). V gave up 3 bases and J gave up 4 bases, with 15 bases separating them. The V gene's germline CDR1 is MRHNA and CDR2 SNTAGT. The CDR3 sequence is 15 residues long. As DNA, the CDR3 is TGTGCCAGCAGTGAGGTAGGAGGGGTGCCCTATGGCTACACCTTC. Translation: CASSEVGGVPYGYTF.

The CDR3 reads CASSQIGTTANEQFF. CDR3 sequence (DNA): TGTGCCAGCAGCCAAATAGGGACTACAGCTAATGAGCAGTTCTTC. J is TRBJ2-1 and V is TRBV14; 7 nucleotides agree with TRBD2. The CDR3 runs 15 residues. The germline V gene encodes CDR1 SGHDN and CDR2 FVKESK. The trim removed 2 bases at V and 7 bases at J, leaving 8 bases unmatched.

V and J are TRBV28 and TRBJ1-5, with D perhaps TRBD1 (6 bases). Germline CDR1 reads MDHEN; CDR2 reads SYDVKM. V was clipped by 4 bases and J by 4 bases, with 8 bases between them. The CDR3 runs 13 residues. The CDR3 loop is CASSSTGNQPQHF. The CDR3 coding sequence is TGTGCCAGCAGTTCCACAGGGAATCAGCCCCAGCATTTT.

The chain is built from TRBV3-1 (or the pseudogene TRBV3-2) and TRBJ1-2; TRBD1 aligns across 7 bases. The V segment lost 2 bases and the J segment 14 bases; nucleotides outside the gene matches: 8. CDR1 is LGHDT and CDR2 is YNNKEL in the germline V gene (reference sequence). This CDR3 is built from 12 residues. Here the CDR3 DNA reads TGTGCCAGCAGCCAACCCCCAGGGGGGTGGACCTTC. Protein: CASSQPPGGWTF.

The chain has TRBV25-1 and TRBJ1-3, with a possible D match to TRBD1 (6 bases). The V gene lost 6 bases and the J gene lost 11 bases, with 17 bases spanning the gap. The CDR3 runs 13 residues. In germline, CDR1 is MGHDK, CDR2 SYGVNS. CDR3 in amino acids: CASSQGKQGAIYF. As DNA, the CDR3 is TGTGCCAGCAGCCAAGGGAAACAGGGAGCCATATATTTT.

The chain employs TRBV5-4 and TRBJ2-7; the match to TRBD2 covers 8 bases. The length of the CDR3 is 15 residues. Trimming removed 3 bases from V and 4 bases from J; junction bases left unmatched: 9. CDR1 and CDR2 from the germline V gene are SGHNT and YYREEE (reference sequence). CDR3: CASSSPSGGPYEQYF. CDR3 DNA sequence: TGTGCCAGCAGCTCCCCCTCGGGGGGGCCGTACGAGCAGTACTTC.